Below, 24 T cell receptor beta chains from the same sample are listed, as sequenced in a study of blood T cell repertoires in COVID-19. Here immunoSEQ multiplex PCR was the method, and the copy in TCRdb shows in-frame clones only, minus some. The data contain approximately 90,000 clones, around 90% of them singletons. The sample comprised peripheral blood. Every receptor here comes from a man in his sixties with COVID-19, enrolled during active disease.

As concerns this clone: One end of the junction is discordant with germline, which a read error may explain. V gene TRBV7-7 combines with J gene TRBJ2-1; no firm D call. CDR1 is SSHAT and CDR2 is FNYEAQ in the germline V gene (reference sequence). The CDR3 has 13 residues. CDR3 DNA sequence: TGTGCTAGCAGCTTTGGCAGTAACAATGAGCAGTTCTTC. It encodes CASSFGSNNEQFF.

The V and J genes are TRBV10-1 and TRBJ2-7; possibly TRBD1 for D (5 bases). Trimming pared 0 bases from V and 2 bases from J, leaving 14 bases between. Looked up from germline, CDR1 is WNHNN and CDR2 is SYGVQD (reference sequence). The CDR3 length is 16 residues. DNA for the CDR3: TGCGCCAGCAGTGAGTCTATGGACACGCGAACCTACGAGCAGTACTTC. Translated, it gives CASSESMDTRTYEQYF.

The chain is built from TRBV5-1 and TRBJ1-2; 8 bases map to TRBD1. The junction had 5 bases not matched to a gene; V was cut back by 1 base and J by 6 bases. The CDR3 covers 14 residues. Per germline, CDR1 SGHRS and CDR2 YFSETQ. The CDR3 DNA reads as TGCGCCAGCAGCTTGTCTCCAGGGGGCAATGGCTACACCTTC. This translates into CASSLSPGGNGYTF.

The rearrangement links TRBV18 to TRBJ1-5, with D maybe TRBD1 (5 bases). This CDR3 has 15 residues. The ends were cut back, 3 bases at V and 0 bases at J, with 9 bases in the middle. Germline CDR1 and CDR2: KGHSH and LQKENI. The CDR3 sequence is CASSPVQDSNQPQHF. In DNA, the CDR3 is TGTGCCAGCTCACCCGTACAGGATAGCAATCAGCCCCAGCATTTT.

CDR3: CASSSGAGGINNEQFF. The CDR3 nucleotides are TGTGCCAGCAGTTCAGGGGCAGGGGGCATTAACAATGAGCAGTTCTTC. This chain links TRBV5-4 with TRBJ2-1, with 8 bases aligning to TRBD1. This CDR3 region has 16 residues. Trimming cost V 5 bases and J 5 bases; bases outside gene matches: 12. Germline V gene data show CDR1 as SGHNT and CDR2 as YYREEE (reference sequence).

The J gene is TRBJ2-1, the V gene TRBV28; 8 positions agree with TRBD2. The CDR3 has 15 amino acids. The trim removed 6 bases at V and 4 bases at J, leaving 8 bases unmatched. Germline values: CDR1 MDHEN, CDR2 SYDVKM. This CDR3 reads CASRPAGEIYNEQFF. DNA for the CDR3: TGTGCCAGCAGGCCAGCGGGAGAGATTTACAATGAGCAGTTCTTC.

This clone was observed a single time. This chain's CDR3 is CASRGGQVYGYTF. CDR3 DNA sequence: TGTGCCAGCAGGGGGGGTCAGGTCTATGGCTACACCTTC. The chain couples TRBV2 to TRBJ1-2; possibly TRBD1 for D (5 bases). The CDR3 has 13 amino acids. Per germline, CDR1 SNHLY and CDR2 FYNNEI. Trimming pared 6 bases from V and 4 bases from J, leaving 12 bases between.

CDR3 residues: CASSFQTGGYYEQYF. The CDR3 DNA follows: TGTGCCAGCAGCTTCCAGACCGGGGGGTACTACGAGCAGTACTTC. The chain couples TRBV7-8 to TRBJ2-7; 7 bases are shared with TRBD2. V trimming: 3 bases; J trimming: 3 bases; junction bases outside the gene matches: 8. Looked up from germline, CDR1 is SGHVS and CDR2 is FQNEAQ. The CDR3 runs 15 residues.

In its sample, this clone was seen once. The CDR3 nucleotides are TGTGCCAGCAGGACAGGGGCCCAGCCCCAGCATTTT. It codes for CASRTGAQPQHF. This chain links TRBV27 with TRBJ1-5, with TRBD1 matching 8 bases. The CDR3 loop spans 12 amino acids. The V gene end was trimmed by 6 bases and the J gene end by 7 bases; junction bases not matched to a gene: 2. Germline loops: CDR1 MNHEY, CDR2 SMNVEV (reference sequence).

J is TRBJ1-2 and V is TRBV5-1; possible D gene TRBD1, 5 bases. V lost 0 bases, J lost 8 bases, and 14 bases lay in between. The CDR3 extends over 14 amino acids. The germline CDR1 and CDR2 sequences are SGHRS and YFSETQ. The CDR3 DNA is TGCGCCAGCAGCTTGGACTCGGGGGAGACGGGCTACACCTTC. Encoded protein: CASSLDSGETGYTF.

The gene calls are TRBV5-4 and TRBJ2-1; 7 nucleotides match TRBD2. V shed 7 bases and J 7 bases; nucleotides not matched to a gene: 17. The CDR3 consists of 16 residues. Germline loops: CDR1 SGHNT, CDR2 YYREEE (reference sequence). CDR3 protein: CASSSGATAGVNEQFF. CDR3 DNA: TGTGCCAGCTCTTCGGGAGCGACGGCGGGAGTGAATGAGCAGTTCTTC.

V gene TRBV2 combines with J gene TRBJ2-5; TRBD2 aligns across 7 bases. The J segment lost 1 base and the V segment lost 6 bases, leaving 8 bases of the junction unmatched. The CDR3 sequence is 15 residues long. Germline-derived CDR1 and CDR2 are SNHLY and FYNNEI. The CDR3 bases are TGTGCCAGCAGGGGAGGGGCAGCATTCCAAGAGACCCAGTACTTC. This sequence encodes CASRGGAAFQETQYF.

For this clone: The germline gene is not matched at one end of the junction; a read error may be the cause. The DNA of the CDR3 is TGTGCTAGCAGCAGGACTAGCGGGAGGGCTAAGGAGACCCAGTACTTC. Translated: CASSRTSGRAKETQYF. J is TRBJ2-5 and V is TRBV7-7, with 15 bases that match TRBD2. Germline-derived CDR1 and CDR2 are SSHAT and FNYEAQ (reference sequence). The CDR3 is 16 amino acids.

The chain combines TRBV6-5 with TRBJ1-3; 8 bases line up with TRBD1. Germline V gene data show CDR1 as MNHEY and CDR2 as SVGAGI. V dropped 5 bases and J dropped 8; count of bases not matched to a gene: 8. This CDR3 spans 14 amino acids. The CDR3 sequence is CASSIWTGSDTIYF. The CDR3 DNA reads as TGTGCCAGCAGTATTTGGACAGGGTCGGACACCATATATTTT.

This chain uses TRBV30 with TRBJ1-5, with 9 bases lining up with TRBD1. Germline values: CDR1 GTSNPN, CDR2 SVGIG (reference sequence). The CDR3 has 17 residues. V lost 1 base and J lost 7; bases outside the gene matches: 14. In nucleotides, the CDR3 is TGTGCCTGGAGTGGGCCCCAGGACAGGGGTCTTGGCCAGCCCCAGCATTTT. Translation: CAWSGPQDRGLGQPQHF.

The J gene is TRBJ2-7, the V gene TRBV7-2; 10 bases agree with TRBD1. The V gene end was trimmed by 1 base and the J gene end by 4 bases; junction bases not matched to a gene: 4. Germline assignment: CDR1 SGHTA and CDR2 FQGNSA. The CDR3 loop spans 15 amino acids. The CDR3 bases are TGTGCCAGCAGCTTAGGGTGGACAGGGGGTTACGAGCAGTACTTC. It translates to CASSLGWTGGYEQYF. Filled out from reference TRBV7-2 and TRBJ2-7, the complete variable domain reads GAGVSQSPSNKVTEKGKDVELRCDPISGHTALYWYRQSLGQGLEFLIYFQGNSAPDKSGLPSDRFSAERTGGSVSTLTIQRTQQEDSAVYLCASSLGWTGGYEQYFGPGTRLTVT.

J is TRBJ2-7 and V is TRBV3-1 (or the pseudogene TRBV3-2); tentatively, D is TRBD2 (6 bases). The CDR3 runs 14 residues. The V end lost 4 bases, the J end lost 5 bases, and 15 bases lay between the germline ends. CDR1 is LGHDT, CDR2 YNNKEL, per germline (reference sequence). The CDR3 DNA sequence: TGTGCCAGCAGCCGGCTCGGGGGTTTCGACGAGCAGTACTTC. Its protein product is CASSRLGGFDEQYF.

This clone was counted once. The rearrangement links TRBV19 to TRBJ1-1, with D maybe TRBD1 (5 bases). This CDR3 has 14 residues. Between the trimmed V and J ends, which lost 1 base and 2 bases, there was a span of 8 bases. The germline CDR1 and CDR2 sequences are LNHDA and SQIVND (reference sequence). CDR3 nucleotide sequence: TGTGCCAGTAGTATAGGCAGGGCTAACACTGAAGCTTTCTTT. Translated, it gives CASSIGRANTEAFF.

The chain uses TRBV2 and TRBJ2-1; tentative D call: TRBD2 (5 bases). Germline V gene sequence: CDR1 SNHLY, CDR2 FYNNEI. V was cut by 0 bases and J by 7 bases, with 7 bases left in between. The CDR3 length is 13 residues. The CDR3: CASSEARGNEQFF. CDR3 sequence (DNA): TGTGCCAGCAGTGAAGCTCGGGGAAATGAGCAGTTCTTC.

The chain has TRBV10-3 and TRBJ1-4; TRBD1 matches 12 bases. Germline loops: CDR1 ENHRY, CDR2 SYGVKD. Trimming removed 11 bases from V and 3 bases from J; junction bases left unmatched: 4. This CDR3 spans 14 amino acids. The CDR3 DNA reads as TGTGCCTCGGGACAGGGGGCTGCTAATGAAAAACTGTTTTTT. Its translation: CASGQGAANEKLFF.

V and J are TRBV5-1 and TRBJ2-1, with 9 bases fitting TRBD2. Germline V gene data show CDR1 as SGHRS and CDR2 as YFSETQ. With V trimmed by 1 base and J by 7 bases, 3 bases remained unmatched. The CDR3 length is 14 residues. The CDR3 is CASSLSTSGNEQFF. In DNA, the CDR3 is TGCGCCAGCAGCTTGAGTACTAGCGGGAATGAGCAGTTCTTC.

The rearrangement links TRBV5-4 to TRBJ1-3; 7 positions agree with TRBD1. The CDR3 extends over 14 amino acids. Trimming cost V 4 bases and J 3 bases; bases outside gene matches: 4. CDR1 and CDR2 (germline): SGHNT, YYREEE (reference sequence). The CDR3 reads CASSLTGSGNTIYF. The CDR3 DNA follows: TGTGCCAGCAGCCTGACAGGGAGTGGAAACACCATATATTTT.

This chain joins TRBV18 and TRBJ1-4; D possibly corresponds to TRBD1 (6 bases). The CDR3 consists of 15 residues. CDR1 and CDR2 (germline): KGHSH, LQKENI. Trimming stripped 6 bases from V and 1 base from J, with 12 bases between. The CDR3 here is CASSPKDRTNEKLFF. The CDR3 DNA reads as TGTGCCAGCTCCCCCAAGGACAGAACTAATGAAAAACTGTTTTTT.

CDR3 bases: TGTGCCAGCAGCTTGGGTACCGGTAGCGGGAGGGGTACAGATACGCAGTATTTT. Its translation is CASSLGTGSGRGTDTQYF. This rearrangement joins TRBV5-5 to TRBJ2-3; 11 positions match TRBD2. The germline V gene has CDR1 SGHKS and CDR2 YYEKEE (reference sequence). The V and J ends lost 0 bases and 3 bases, in that order; junction bases with no gene match: 9. The CDR3 has 18 amino acids.